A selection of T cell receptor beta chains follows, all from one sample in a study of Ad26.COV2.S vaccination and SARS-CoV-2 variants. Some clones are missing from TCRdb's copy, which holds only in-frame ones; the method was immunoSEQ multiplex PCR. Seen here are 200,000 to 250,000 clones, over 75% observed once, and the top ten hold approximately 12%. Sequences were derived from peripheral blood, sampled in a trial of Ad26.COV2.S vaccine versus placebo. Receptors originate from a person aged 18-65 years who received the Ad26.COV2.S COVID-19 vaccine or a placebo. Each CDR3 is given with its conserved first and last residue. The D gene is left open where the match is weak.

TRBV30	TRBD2	CAWLPPSGIYEQYF
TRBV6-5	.	CASGRPSSNQPQHF
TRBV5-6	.	CASSLGIGGYGNTIYF
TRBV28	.	CASSFVGEQYF
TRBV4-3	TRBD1	CASSQEDRGGTGELFF
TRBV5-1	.	CASRKAGSYEQYF
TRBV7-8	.	CASSSTGYSNTGELFF
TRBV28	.	CASSLGIYEQYF
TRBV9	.	CASSPGGHGEQYF
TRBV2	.	CATSAAGRGNQPQHF
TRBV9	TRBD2	CASSELAGDYNEQFF
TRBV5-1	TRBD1	CASSLAGTGFEQYF
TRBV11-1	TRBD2	CASSLTSGSNNEQFF
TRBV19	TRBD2	CASSIKGLAGGHEQFF
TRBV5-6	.	CASSSRGRMDGYTF
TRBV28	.	CASSPPGMRYEQYF
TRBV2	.	CASSEIAPGRSGGYTF
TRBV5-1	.	CASSATTATTNSPLHF
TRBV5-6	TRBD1	CASSHGTGGVEQYF
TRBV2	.	CASSDSGVDEQYF
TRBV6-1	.	CASSEDPSRGADEQYF
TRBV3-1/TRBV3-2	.	CASSPSGKAGNTIYF
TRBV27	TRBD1	CASSWGTENTEAFF
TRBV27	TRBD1	CASSVTGTGDNEQFF
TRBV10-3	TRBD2	CAISGGTTTALNEQFF
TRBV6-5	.	CASSPLTLSYNEQFF
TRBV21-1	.	CASSKARTSGAHNEQFF
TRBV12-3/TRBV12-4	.	CASSSETQYF
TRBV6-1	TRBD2	CASSEEAEGWDYYEQYF
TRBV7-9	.	CASSLGGRRDEQYF
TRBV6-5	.	CASSYVKNNSPLHF
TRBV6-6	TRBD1	CASSRREGGSGYTF
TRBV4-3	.	CASSHQNTDTQYF
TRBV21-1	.	CASSFRGTDETQYF
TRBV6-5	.	CASRRDYSNQPQHF
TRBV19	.	CASSPTELSNQPQHF
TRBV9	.	CASSGRDSQETQYF
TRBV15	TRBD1	CATSRDPQGAYEQYF
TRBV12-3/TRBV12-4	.	CASSLGPYTEAFF
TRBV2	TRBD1	CASRGTGYNYGYTF
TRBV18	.	CASSPPSSAGRIGEAFF
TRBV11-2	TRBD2	CASSPGGARGTGELFF
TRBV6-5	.	CASTRAFDYGYTF
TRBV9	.	CASSRMESNYGYTF
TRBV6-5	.	CASSYSEGAGWELFF
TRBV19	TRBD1	CASSIGTGSDTEAFF
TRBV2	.	CASSGEKNNEQFF
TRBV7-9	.	CASTSPPGHPQFF
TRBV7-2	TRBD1	CASSLQGQAFQPQHF
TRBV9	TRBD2	CASSVAGGGAFEQYF
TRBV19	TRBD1	CASRPGQGRTEAFF
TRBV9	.	CASSVASGLGEQYF
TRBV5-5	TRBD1	CASSLEQGAGGANVLTF
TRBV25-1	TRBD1	CASSPPGQGAREQYF